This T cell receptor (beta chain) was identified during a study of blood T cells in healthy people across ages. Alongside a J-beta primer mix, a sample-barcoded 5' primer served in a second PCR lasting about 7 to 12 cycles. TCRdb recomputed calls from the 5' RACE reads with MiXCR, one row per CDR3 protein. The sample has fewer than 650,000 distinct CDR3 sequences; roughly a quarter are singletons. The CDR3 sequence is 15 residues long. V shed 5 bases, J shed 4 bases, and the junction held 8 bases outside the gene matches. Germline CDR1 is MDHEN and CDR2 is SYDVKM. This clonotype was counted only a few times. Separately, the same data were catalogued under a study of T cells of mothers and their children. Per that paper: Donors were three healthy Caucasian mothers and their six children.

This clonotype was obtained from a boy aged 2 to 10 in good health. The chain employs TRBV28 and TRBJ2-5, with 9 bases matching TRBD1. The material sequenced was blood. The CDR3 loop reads CASSRSQGAGETQYF. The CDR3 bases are TGTGCCAGCAGTCGCTCACAGGGGGCTGGAGAGACCCAGTACTTC.